The 7 T cell receptor beta chains listed next were all sequenced from one sample in a study of blood T cell repertoires in COVID-19. The repertoire was sequenced with immunoSEQ multiplex PCR; TCRdb's copy has only in-frame clones and lacks some. The sample includes some 69,000 clones, around 77% of them seen just once. Sequencing was done on a sample of peripheral blood. The source is a man aged 60 to 69 with acute or convalescent COVID-19.

This clone was detected only once. The chain links TRBV5-4 to TRBJ2-3; TRBD2 matches 10 bases. Germline loops: CDR1 SGHNT, CDR2 YYREEE (reference sequence). V shed 4 bases, J shed 1 base, and the junction held 3 bases outside the gene matches. The CDR3 totals 15 residues. The CDR3 reads CASSPTSGGTDTQYF. The DNA for the CDR3 is TGTGCCAGCAGCCCCACTAGCGGGGGCACAGATACGCAGTATTTT.

This chain links TRBV5-5 with TRBJ2-7, with a weak D call TRBD1 (5 bases). This CDR3 has 16 amino acids. V was clipped by 4 bases and J by 1 base, with 18 bases between them. Germline V gives CDR1 SGHKS, CDR2 YYEKEE (reference sequence). The CDR3 sequence: CASSLRTISPSYEQYF. CDR3 DNA sequence: TGTGCCAGCAGCCTACGGACAATCAGTCCGTCCTACGAGCAGTACTTC.

This rearrangement joins TRBV5-1 to TRBJ2-2; D remains unclear. The CDR3 runs to 15 residues. Trimming removed 4 bases from V and 3 bases from J, with 13 bases in between. CDR1 and CDR2 (germline): SGHRS, YFSETQ. The CDR3 region has the DNA TGCGCCAGCAGCACTCAAGGAGACTACACCGGGGAGCTGTTTTTT. It specifies CASSTQGDYTGELFF.

This chain joins TRBV7-9 and TRBJ2-1; possibly TRBD2 for D (6 bases). The CDR3 contains 15 residues. Trimming removed 4 bases at V and 2 bases at J, with 12 bases between. CDR1 is SEHNR, CDR2 FQNEAQ, per germline (reference sequence). The CDR3 loop is CASSWASGAYNEQFF. CDR3 in DNA: TGTGCCAGCAGCTGGGCCTCGGGGGCCTACAATGAGCAGTTCTTC.

This chain connects TRBV3-1 (or the pseudogene TRBV3-2) to TRBJ1-5; D unclear. The V end was cut by 2 bases, the J end by 1 base, with 6 bases between. The length of the CDR3 is 14 residues. The germline CDR1 and CDR2 sequences are LGHDT and YNNKEL (reference sequence). DNA for the CDR3: TGTGCCAGCAGCCAACGACAAAGCAATCAGCCCCAGCATTTT. The encoded protein is CASSQRQSNQPQHF.

This clone showed up just a few times. The V call is TRBV4-1, the J call TRBJ1-1; 7 nucleotides align to TRBD1. Losses at the gene ends were 0 bases for V and 1 base for J; bases not matched to a gene: 2. The CDR3 contains 15 residues. The germline V gene has CDR1 MGHRA and CDR2 YSYEKL. Here the CDR3 reads CASSQDGTANTEAFF. CDR3 coding DNA: TGCGCCAGCAGCCAAGATGGGACAGCGAACACTGAAGCTTTCTTT.

The rearrangement links TRBV10-1 to TRBJ1-3; a weak D match, TRBD1 (6 bases). Per the germline V gene, CDR1 is WNHNN and CDR2 is SYGVQD (reference sequence). Trimming shortened V by 7 bases and J by 3 bases, and 22 bases separated the two germline ends. CDR3 length: 17 residues. CDR3 loop: CASNSGTPQGGGNTIYF. The CDR3 DNA reads as TGCGCCAGCAACTCCGGGACCCCTCAAGGGGGTGGAAACACCATATATTTT.